This paragraph covers one TCR beta chain sequence. Its antigen remains undetermined. Nothing much larger sits one base from this clone, and base qualities are not available. Every donor in the study was a healthy Caucasian. Three pairs of female monozygotic twins, all aged roughly 18 to 29 years, were included in the twin cohort. The RNA used for TCR libraries was isolated from peripheral blood mononuclear cells. The record originates from a study of identical twins (dated by TCRdb to about 2016). Some background on the complete study: TCR alpha and beta repertoires from monozygotic twins, unrelated adults of various ages and cord blood were deep-sequenced to test whether fetal clonotypes persist. To rule out contamination, the twin experiments were replicated at different times with different library preparation protocols.

Study-wide findings and limitations: Invariant T cells such as MAIT and iNKT could partly confound zero-insertion analyses, though diverse VJ usage argued against this for most clonotypes. Because the same donors could not be followed over many years, the conclusions depended on cross-sectional statistical analysis. Out-of-frame TCR alpha sequences shared between twins showed an excess of low generation-probability sequences compared with coincidental sharing between unrelated individuals. A weaker excess of twin sharing was found in beta out-of-frame sequences because the signal-to-noise ratio was lowered by fewer shared sequences. In monozygotic twins, out-of-frame TCR alpha sharing was systematically underestimated by recombination models, although the models agreed with sharing between unrelated individuals. Fewer insertions were carried by abundant cord blood beta clonotypes; a weaker similar trend was observed in young adult naive repertoires, while no such trend was observed in memory repertoires.

The protocol used for the library was 5' RACE. The sequencer was an Illumina HiSeq 2000. Template switching introduced a universal primer binding site; the final cDNA contained a unique molecular identifier, enabling accurate counting of TCR cDNA molecules. Specific primers in the conserved constant-segment region were used to synthesize first-strand cDNA for TCR alpha and beta chains. Each cDNA library was double barcoded, with a SMART-Mk sample barcode plus Illumina barcodes, to control for contamination. TruSeq adapter sequences along with Illumina sample barcodes were introduced in two successive PCR steps. The TCR alpha and beta cDNA libraries were sequenced on the Illumina HiSeq platform using custom primers. The original methods were these. Raw reads were processed with MiGEC to extract unique molecular identifiers, and MiXCR was used to determine CDR3 positions. For each individual, recombination models were inferred using an EM algorithm with the repgenHMM and IGoR tools. Shared clonotypes were analyzed with the tcR package in R, and sharing was normalized by the product of cloneset sizes. To study raw recombination free of thymic and clonal selection effects, out-of-frame nonproductive sequences were analyzed. TCRdb reprocessed the public reads (quality trimming at Q25 with fastp, clone calling with MiXCR) and kept in-frame beta chains. One record per CDR3 amino acid sequence lists the most common genes and DNA. In this record, the V and J calls reflect TCRdb's handling and not the investigators' own analysis. This sample gives about 890,000 distinct CDR3 sequences in total; 9% to 15% of them show up just once. The leading ten clones occupy about 1.5% of the sample.

This sample also belongs to another study, concerning yellow fever vaccine responses in identical twins. As the second publication notes: According to the authors, in identical twins the way T cells responded to vaccination appeared partly convergent and partly personalized. In identical twins, the study followed T cell clones that responded to the vaccine with precision.

The material sequenced was PBMCs. This TCR was sampled from a woman younger than 35 in good health.

The DNA sequence is given as TGCGCCAGCAGCTCCCAAGATGGGGATCCGCAGTATTTT. Its translation reads: CASSSQDGDPQYF. Here the chain combines TRBV5-1 and TRBJ2-3, with no reliable assignment of the D segment. V loses 3 bases of germline sequence and J loses 10 bases, and the interval between the two ends is 15 bases. The CDR3 sequence holds 13 residues, the cysteine and phenylalanine included. Only CDR3 DNA is held: 39 bases, read in frame from base 1. CDR1 and CDR2 are drawn from the germline V gene: SGHRS, YFSETQ.